This TCR beta chain appears in the sequencing data of a study of tumor-infiltrating lymphocytes in localized non-small cell lung cancer. Study-wide context: The cohort mixed smokers and never-smokers, several histologies, and some post-neoadjuvant-chemotherapy samples. General study points: Different pieces of the same tissue were used for each assay. No link was found between tumor T-cell fraction and recurrence-free survival.

This clone was observed once. What it binds is unknown. The length of the CDR3 is 15 residues. Germline V gives CDR1 KGHSH, CDR2 LQKENI. V lost 4 bases, J lost 5 bases, and 9 bases stayed unmatched. The table came from immunoSEQ multiplex PCR; TCRdb's copy has only in-frame clones and leaves some out. Among approximately 17,000 clones listed, about three quarters were seen once. Sequenced material: lung tumor tissue. This sequence originates from a human donor with non-small cell lung cancer. The chain recombines TRBV18 with TRBJ2-5; 8 positions agree with TRBD2. The chain's CDR3 is CASSQAGAGDETQYF. As DNA, the CDR3 is TGTGCCAGCTCACAAGCGGGGGCCGGTGATGAGACCCAGTACTTC.